A selection of T cell receptor beta chains follows, all from one sample in a study of siplizumab effects on memory and regulatory T cells. Produced via immunoSEQ multiplex PCR; TCRdb's table is partial and in-frame only. This repertoire shows just under 450 clones, about two thirds found once; its top ten account for 25% to 35%. Their antigens remain unidentified. Sequencing was done on a sample of CFSE-low (dividing) CD8+ T cells sorted from an allogeneic mixed lymphocyte reaction. The receptors were sampled from a human donor in good health; the cells came from an allogeneic mixed lymphocyte reaction. Each CDR3 is given without its conserved first and last residue.

len,v_gene,j_gene,CDR3aa
11,TRBV30,TRBJ2-7,AWSVWTGKEQY
12,TRBV11-3,TRBJ2-7,ASSSAGYSYEQY
13,TRBV4-1,TRBJ1-2,ASSQEGSEAGGYT
16,TRBV7-9,TRBJ1-2,ASSLAIRKDREGHGYT
13,TRBV27,TRBJ2-7,ASSLSLGANYEQY
13,TRBV9,TRBJ2-1,ASSVQGNTYNEQF
12,TRBV9,TRBJ1-5,ASSVGGDYQPQH
12,TRBV5-1,.,ASSLGQGAYEQY
12,TRBV5-1,TRBJ2-7,ASSSRQGLDEQY
10,TRBV19,TRBJ2-1,ASSMVGNEQF
12,TRBV28,TRBJ2-7,ASSNRDSSYEQY
14,TRBV11-1,TRBJ2-1,ASSPRADRGHNEQF
14,TRBV6-5,TRBJ2-7,ASSYSSTSAFYEQY
19,TRBV12-5,TRBJ2-1,ASGSSPGTPRSESSYNEQF
9,TRBV30,TRBJ2-7,AWSEGYEQY
13,TRBV9,TRBJ2-3,ASSVVNRPTDTQY
13,TRBV2,TRBJ2-7,ASSEALSGSYEQY
10,TRBV29-1,TRBJ2-3,SVETSGIGQY
12,TRBV27,TRBJ2-7,ASSSRDRGYEQY
12,TRBV28,TRBJ2-1,ASSFLGEGNEQF
12,TRBV18,TRBJ2-7,ASSPGQGSYEQY
11,TRBV29-1,TRBJ2-7,SVGGGQSYEQY
11,TRBV9,TRBJ1-1,ASSAGDWTEAF
13,TRBV16,TRBJ2-1,ASSHVVVSPGEQF
11,TRBV7-8,TRBJ2-7,ASSLTDGYEQY